One T cell receptor beta chain is described in this entry. What it recognizes is unknown. V shed 4 bases and J shed 2 bases, with 11 bases lying between them. The CDR3 has 15 amino acids. Germline V gene sequence: CDR1 LGHNA, CDR2 YNFKEQ. The entry originates in a study of cytomegalovirus exposure and HLA in healthy donors. Study results and limitations: Most TCR sequences proved rare, with some public TCRs found in many donors.

Researchers ran the PCR with 60 Vbeta and 13 Jbeta primers. In the original analysis: Later analysis identified tens of millions of unique TCR beta chains, 8.5 million to 13 million shared. The repertoire was sequenced with immunoSEQ multiplex PCR; TCRdb's copy has only in-frame clones and lacks some. Clonal size and the V and J genes are those of that table, whereas D and trimming came from the DNA. The table lists about 150,000 clones, approximately 74% of them singletons. This rearrangement joins TRBV4-2 to TRBJ1-4; D remains ambiguous. The sample comprised PBMCs. The sequence came from a man under 40 in good health and CMV-seronegative. The CDR3 region has the DNA TGTGCCAGCAGCCCCCGGACGGGGACTAATGAAAAACTGTTTTTT. Residues: CASSPRTGTNEKLFF.